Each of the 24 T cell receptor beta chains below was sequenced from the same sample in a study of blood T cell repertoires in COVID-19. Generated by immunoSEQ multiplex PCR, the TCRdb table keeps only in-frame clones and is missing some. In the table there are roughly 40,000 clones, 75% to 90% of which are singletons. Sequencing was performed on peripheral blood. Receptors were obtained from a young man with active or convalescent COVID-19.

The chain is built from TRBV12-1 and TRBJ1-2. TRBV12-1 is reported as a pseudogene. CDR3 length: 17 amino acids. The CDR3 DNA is TGTGCCAGCAGCTTTGAGCTCCGGTCCCCGCTCAACTATGGCTACACCTTC. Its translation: CASSFELRSPLNYGYTF.

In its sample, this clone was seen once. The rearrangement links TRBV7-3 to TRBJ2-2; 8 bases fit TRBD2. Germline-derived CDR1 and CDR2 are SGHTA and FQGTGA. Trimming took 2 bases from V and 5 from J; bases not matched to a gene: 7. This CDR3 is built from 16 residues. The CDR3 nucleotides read TGTGCCAGCAGCTTACTTGCGGCTAGCGGGACCGGGGAGCTGTTTTTT. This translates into CASSLLAASGTGELFF.

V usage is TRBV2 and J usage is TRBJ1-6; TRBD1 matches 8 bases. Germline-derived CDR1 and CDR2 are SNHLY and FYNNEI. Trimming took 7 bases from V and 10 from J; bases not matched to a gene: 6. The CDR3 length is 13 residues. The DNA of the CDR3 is TGTGCCAGCATAAGCAGGGGGCACTCACCCCTCCACTTT. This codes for CASISRGHSPLHF.

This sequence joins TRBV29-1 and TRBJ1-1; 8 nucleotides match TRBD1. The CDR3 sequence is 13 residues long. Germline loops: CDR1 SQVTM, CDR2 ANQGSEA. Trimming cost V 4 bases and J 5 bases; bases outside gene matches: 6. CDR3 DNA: TGCAGCGTTGCCTGGACAGGGAGAACTGAAGCTTTCTTT. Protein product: CSVAWTGRTEAFF.

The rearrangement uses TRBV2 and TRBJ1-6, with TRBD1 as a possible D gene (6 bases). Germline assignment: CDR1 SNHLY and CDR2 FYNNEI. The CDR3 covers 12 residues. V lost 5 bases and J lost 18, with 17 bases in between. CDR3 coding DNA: TGTGCCAGCAGTCGGACAGTGAACAGTTCCCACTTT. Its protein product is CASSRTVNSSHF.

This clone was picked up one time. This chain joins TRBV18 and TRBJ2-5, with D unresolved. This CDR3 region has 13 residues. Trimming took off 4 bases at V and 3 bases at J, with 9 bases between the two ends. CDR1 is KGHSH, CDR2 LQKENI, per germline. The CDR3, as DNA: TGTGCCAGCTCACTGGGCACAAAAGAGACCCAGTACTTC. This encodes CASSLGTKETQYF.

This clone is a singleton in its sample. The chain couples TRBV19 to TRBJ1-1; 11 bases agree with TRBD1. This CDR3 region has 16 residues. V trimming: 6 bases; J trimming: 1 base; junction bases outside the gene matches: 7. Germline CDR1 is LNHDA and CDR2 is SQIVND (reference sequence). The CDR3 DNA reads TGTGCCAGTAGACCCGGGACAGGGGGGACGAACACTGAAGCTTTCTTT. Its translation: CASRPGTGGTNTEAFF.

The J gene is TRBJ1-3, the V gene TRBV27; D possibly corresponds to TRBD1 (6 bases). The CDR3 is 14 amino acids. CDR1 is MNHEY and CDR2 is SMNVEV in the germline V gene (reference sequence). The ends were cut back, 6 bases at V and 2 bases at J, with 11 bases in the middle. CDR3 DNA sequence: TGTGCCAGCAGCCCCGGGACAACTGGAAACACCATATATTTT. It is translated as CASSPGTTGNTIYF.

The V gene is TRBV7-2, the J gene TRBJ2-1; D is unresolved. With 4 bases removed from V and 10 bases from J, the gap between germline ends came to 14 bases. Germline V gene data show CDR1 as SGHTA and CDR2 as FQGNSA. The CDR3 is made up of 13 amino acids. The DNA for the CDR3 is TGTGCCAGCAGCTCGGTCACGGGTCAGGAGCAGTTCTTC. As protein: CASSSVTGQEQFF.

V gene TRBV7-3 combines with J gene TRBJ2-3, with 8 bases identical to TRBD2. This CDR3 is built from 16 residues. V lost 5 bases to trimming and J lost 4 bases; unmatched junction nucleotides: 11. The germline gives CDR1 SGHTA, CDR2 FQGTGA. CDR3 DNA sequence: TGTGCCAGCAGCCGCGTTGGGCGGGGGGTGTCAGATACGCAGTATTTT. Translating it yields CASSRVGRGVSDTQYF.

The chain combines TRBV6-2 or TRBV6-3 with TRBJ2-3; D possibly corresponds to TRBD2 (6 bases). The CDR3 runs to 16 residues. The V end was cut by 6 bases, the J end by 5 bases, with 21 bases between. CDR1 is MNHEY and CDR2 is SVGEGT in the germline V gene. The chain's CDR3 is CASSLPGVSGRDTQYF. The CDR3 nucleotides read TGTGCCAGCAGCCTCCCGGGAGTATCTGGAAGAGATACGCAGTATTTT.

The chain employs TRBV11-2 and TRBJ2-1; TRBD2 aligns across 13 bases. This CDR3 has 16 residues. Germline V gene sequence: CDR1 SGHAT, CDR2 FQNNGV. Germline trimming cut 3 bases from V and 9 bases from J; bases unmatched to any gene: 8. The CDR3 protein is CASSLAGTSGIVEQFF. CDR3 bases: TGTGCCAGCAGCTTGGCCGGGACTAGCGGGATTGTTGAGCAGTTCTTC.

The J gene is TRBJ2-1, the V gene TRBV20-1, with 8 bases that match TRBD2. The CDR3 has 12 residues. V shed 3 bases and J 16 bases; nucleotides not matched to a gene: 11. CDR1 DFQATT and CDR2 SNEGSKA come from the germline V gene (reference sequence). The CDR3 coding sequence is TGCAGTGCTAGTGGTCTCGGGACTAGGAATTTCTTC. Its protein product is CSASGLGTRNFF.

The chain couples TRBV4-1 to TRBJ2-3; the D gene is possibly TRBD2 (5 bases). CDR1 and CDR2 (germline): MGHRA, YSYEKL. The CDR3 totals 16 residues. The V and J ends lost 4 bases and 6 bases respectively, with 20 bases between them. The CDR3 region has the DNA TGCGCCAGCAGCCGATCTAGTTTGGCGGGTGACGATACGCAGTATTTT. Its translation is CASSRSSLAGDDTQYF.

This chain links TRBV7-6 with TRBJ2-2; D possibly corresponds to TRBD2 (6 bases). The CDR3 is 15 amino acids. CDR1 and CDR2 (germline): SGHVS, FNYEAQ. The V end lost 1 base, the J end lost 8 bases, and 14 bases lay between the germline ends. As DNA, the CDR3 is TGTGCCAGCAGCTTAGACCCCGGGAGCACAGGGGAGCTGTTTTTT. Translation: CASSLDPGSTGELFF.

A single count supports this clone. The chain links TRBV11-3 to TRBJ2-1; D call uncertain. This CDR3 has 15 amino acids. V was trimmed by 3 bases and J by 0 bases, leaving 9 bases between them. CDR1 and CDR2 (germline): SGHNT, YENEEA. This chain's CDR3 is CASSFRVNSYNEQFF. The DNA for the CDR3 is TGTGCCAGCAGCTTTCGGGTAAACTCCTACAATGAGCAGTTCTTC.

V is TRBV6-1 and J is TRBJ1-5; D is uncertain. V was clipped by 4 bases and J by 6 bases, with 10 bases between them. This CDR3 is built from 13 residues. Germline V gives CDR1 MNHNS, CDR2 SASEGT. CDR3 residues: CASSGPPGQPQHF. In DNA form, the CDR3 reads TGTGCCAGCAGTGGCCCCCCCGGTCAGCCCCAGCATTTT.

The CDR3 bases are TGTGCCAGCAGGGACAGAGGCAATCAGCCCCAGCATTTT. As protein: CASRDRGNQPQHF. The rearrangement joins TRBV2 to TRBJ1-5, with D maybe TRBD1 (6 bases). The CDR3 is made up of 13 amino acids. The V gene's germline CDR1 is SNHLY and CDR2 FYNNEI. Trimming pared 6 bases from V and 2 bases from J, leaving 8 bases between. The full variable domain, completed using reference TRBV2 and TRBJ1-5, is EPEVTQTPSHQVTQMGQEVILRCVPISNHLYFYWYRQILGQKVEFLVSFYNNEISEKSEIFDDQFSVERPDGSNFTLKIRSTKLEDSAMYFCASRDRGNQPQHFGDGTRLSIL.

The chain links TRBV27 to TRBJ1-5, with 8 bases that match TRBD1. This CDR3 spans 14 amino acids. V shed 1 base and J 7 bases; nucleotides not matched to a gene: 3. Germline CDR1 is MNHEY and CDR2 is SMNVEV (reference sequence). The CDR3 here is CASSLLTGVQPQHF. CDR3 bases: TGTGCCAGCAGTTTATTGACAGGGGTCCAGCCCCAGCATTTT.

DNA of the CDR3: TGTGCCAGCAGCCAAGTGACAGGGGGGAACTATGGCTACACCTTC. Translating it yields CASSQVTGGNYGYTF. V and J are TRBV3-1 (or the pseudogene TRBV3-2) and TRBJ1-2, with 9 bases matching TRBD1. This CDR3 region has 15 residues. With V trimmed by 1 base and J by 2 bases, 2 bases remained unmatched. The germline V gene encodes CDR1 LGHDT and CDR2 YNNKEL (reference sequence).

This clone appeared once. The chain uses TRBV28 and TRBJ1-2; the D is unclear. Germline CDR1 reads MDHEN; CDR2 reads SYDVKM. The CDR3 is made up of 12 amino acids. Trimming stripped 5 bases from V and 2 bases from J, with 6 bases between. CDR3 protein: CASSQQNYGYTF. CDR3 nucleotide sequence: TGTGCCAGCAGTCAACAGAACTATGGCTACACCTTC.

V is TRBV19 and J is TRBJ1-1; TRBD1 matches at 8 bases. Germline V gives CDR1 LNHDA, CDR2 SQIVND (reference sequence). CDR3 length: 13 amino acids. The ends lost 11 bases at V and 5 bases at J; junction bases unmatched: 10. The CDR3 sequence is CAAKDRDGTEAFF. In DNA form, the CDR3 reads TGTGCCGCTAAGGACAGGGACGGTACTGAAGCTTTCTTT.

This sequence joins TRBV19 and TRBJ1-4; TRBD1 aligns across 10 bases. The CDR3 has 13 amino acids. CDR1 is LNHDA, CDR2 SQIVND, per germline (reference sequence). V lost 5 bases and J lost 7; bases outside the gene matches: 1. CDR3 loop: CASSWDRGEKLFF. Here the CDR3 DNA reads TGTGCCAGTAGTTGGGACAGGGGTGAAAAACTGTTTTTT. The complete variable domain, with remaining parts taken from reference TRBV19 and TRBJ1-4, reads DGGITQSPKYLFRKEGQNVTLSCEQNLNHDAMYWYRQDPGQGLRLIYYSQIVNDFQKGDIAEGYSVSREKKESFPLTVTSAQKNPTAFYLCASSWDRGEKLFFGSGTQLSVL.

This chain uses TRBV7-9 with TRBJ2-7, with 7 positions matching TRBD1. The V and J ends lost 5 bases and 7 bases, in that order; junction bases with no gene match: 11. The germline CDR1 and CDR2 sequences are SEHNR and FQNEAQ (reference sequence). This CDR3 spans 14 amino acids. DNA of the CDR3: TGTGCCAGCAGCAGGACAGGTCCTTCTTCAGAGCAGTACGTC. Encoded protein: CASSRTGPSSEQYV.